This T cell receptor (beta chain) originates from a study of blood T cell repertoires in COVID-19. Across the whole study: The samples span acute and convalescent COVID-19 from the United States, Italy and Spain.

The germline V gene has CDR1 SGHTA and CDR2 FQGNSA. Trimming removed 2 bases from V and 7 bases from J; junction bases left unmatched: 9. The CDR3 covers 15 residues. Authors' analysis steps: Reference gene primer amplification gave estimated nucleated cell counts. Repertoires were generated with immunoSEQ multiplex PCR, while TCRdb's copy carries only in-frame clones and drops some. From that table come the V and J calls and clone size; the DNA was used to work out D and trimming. Of some 68,000 clones detected, about 90% appear once; the ten largest clones hold approximately 0.49%. The sample was peripheral blood. The origin of this receptor is a man aged 50-59 years with COVID-19, enrolled during active disease. This sequence joins TRBV7-2 and TRBJ2-7, with TRBD1 identical over 9 bases. Here the CDR3 reads CASSLPTGGTEEQYF. The CDR3, as DNA: TGTGCCAGCAGCTTACCGACAGGGGGGACGGAAGAGCAGTACTTC.